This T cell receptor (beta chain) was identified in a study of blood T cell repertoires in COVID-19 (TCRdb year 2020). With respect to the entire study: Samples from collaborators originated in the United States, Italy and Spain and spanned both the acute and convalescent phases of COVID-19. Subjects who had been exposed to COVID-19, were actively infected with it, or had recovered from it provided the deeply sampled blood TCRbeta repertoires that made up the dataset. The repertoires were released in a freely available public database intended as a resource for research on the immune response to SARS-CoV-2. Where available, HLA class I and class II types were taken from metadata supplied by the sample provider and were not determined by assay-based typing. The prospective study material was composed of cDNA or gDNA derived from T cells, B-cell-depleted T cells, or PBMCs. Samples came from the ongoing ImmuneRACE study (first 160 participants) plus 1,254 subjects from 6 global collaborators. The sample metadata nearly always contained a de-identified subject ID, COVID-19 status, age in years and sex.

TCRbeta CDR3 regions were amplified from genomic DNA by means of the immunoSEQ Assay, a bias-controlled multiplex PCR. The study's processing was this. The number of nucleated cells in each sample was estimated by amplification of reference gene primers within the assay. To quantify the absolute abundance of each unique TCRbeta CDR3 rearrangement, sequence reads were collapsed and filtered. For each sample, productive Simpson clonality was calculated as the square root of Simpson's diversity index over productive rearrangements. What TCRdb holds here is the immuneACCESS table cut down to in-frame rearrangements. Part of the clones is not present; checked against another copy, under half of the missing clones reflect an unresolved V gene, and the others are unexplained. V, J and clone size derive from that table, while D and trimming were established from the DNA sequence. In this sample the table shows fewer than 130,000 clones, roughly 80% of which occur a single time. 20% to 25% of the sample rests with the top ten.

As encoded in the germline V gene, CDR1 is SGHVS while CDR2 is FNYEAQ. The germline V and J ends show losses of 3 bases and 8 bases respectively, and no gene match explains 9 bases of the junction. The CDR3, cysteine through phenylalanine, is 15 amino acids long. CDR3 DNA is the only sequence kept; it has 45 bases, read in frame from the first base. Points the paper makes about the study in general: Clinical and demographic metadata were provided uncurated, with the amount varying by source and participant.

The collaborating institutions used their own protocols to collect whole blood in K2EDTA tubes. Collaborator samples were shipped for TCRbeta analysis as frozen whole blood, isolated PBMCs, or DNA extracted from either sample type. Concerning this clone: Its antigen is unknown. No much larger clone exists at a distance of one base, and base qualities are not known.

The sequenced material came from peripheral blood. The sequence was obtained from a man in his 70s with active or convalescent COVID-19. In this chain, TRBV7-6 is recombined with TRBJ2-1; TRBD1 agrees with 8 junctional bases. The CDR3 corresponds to CASSFQDRAGDEQFF. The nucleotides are TGTGCCAGCAGCTTTCAGGACAGGGCAGGGGATGAGCAGTTCTTC.